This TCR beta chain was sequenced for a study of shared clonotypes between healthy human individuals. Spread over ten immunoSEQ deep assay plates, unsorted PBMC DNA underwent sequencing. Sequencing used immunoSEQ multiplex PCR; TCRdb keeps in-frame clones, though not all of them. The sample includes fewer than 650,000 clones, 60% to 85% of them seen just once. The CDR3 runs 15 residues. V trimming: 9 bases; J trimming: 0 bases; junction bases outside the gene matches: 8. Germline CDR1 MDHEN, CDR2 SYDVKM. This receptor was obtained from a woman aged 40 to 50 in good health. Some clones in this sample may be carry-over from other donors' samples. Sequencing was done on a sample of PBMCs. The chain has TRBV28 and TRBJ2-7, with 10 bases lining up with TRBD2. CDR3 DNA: TGTGCCAGTAGGCGAGGACTAGCGGACTCCTACGAGCAGTACTTC. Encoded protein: CASRRGLADSYEQYF.